This T cell receptor beta chain was recorded in a study of blood T cells in healthy people across ages. The second PCR ran roughly 7 to 12 cycles with a sample-barcoded 5' primer and J-beta primers. Through a template-switch adaptor with 12 random nucleotides, each cDNA molecule received a tag. TCRdb re-analysed the 5' RACE reads in MiXCR, keeping a single row per CDR3 protein. The table shows 1.5 million to 2 million distinct CDR3 sequences, with about 35% occurring only once. Trimming took 3 bases from V and 3 from J; bases not matched to a gene: 7. Germline lookup yields CDR1 SQVTM and CDR2 ANQGSEA. The CDR3 has 15 amino acids. This clonotype showed up just a few times. What it binds is unknown. Each donor was a healthy Caucasian individual from Russia, aged roughly 6 to 100. Study-level findings and limits: It was held that the diversity estimates obtained from one million T cells were underestimates. In the absence of known donor CMV status, changes in expanded clonotypes were possibly confounded.

Sample: blood. The chain is built from TRBV29-1 and TRBJ1-1; 10 bases line up with TRBD1. The source is a woman aged 25 to 39 in good health. CDR3 sequence (DNA): TGCAGCGTTGAGATGGGACAGGGGTTGTACACTGAAGCTTTCTTT. Residues: CSVEMGQGLYTEAFF.